This T cell receptor beta chain is drawn from a study of blood T cells in healthy people across ages. This clonotype was found a few times. Alongside a J-beta primer mix, a sample-barcoded 5' primer served in a second PCR lasting 7 to 11 cycles. No fewer than 2.5 million CDR3-containing paired-end reads came from each sample. Via MiXCR, TCRdb re-called the 5' RACE reads, giving one row per CDR3 protein. The table shows approximately 1.5 million distinct CDR3 sequences, with 34% occurring only once. Source material: blood. This clonotype was obtained from a woman between 25 and 40 years old in good health.

The CDR3 DNA reads as TGCAGCGTTGCTCAGGGTGTGAGAGAGCAGTACTTC. Translation: CSVAQGVREQYF. The chain recombines TRBV29-1 with TRBJ2-7; tentative D call: TRBD1 (5 bases). Germline V CDR1 and CDR2: SQVTM, ANQGSEA. The CDR3 extends over 12 amino acids. Trimming removed 4 bases from V and 7 bases from J, with 14 bases in between.